The clone carrying this T cell receptor (beta chain) is medium-sized. The target antigen is unknown. The germline CDR1 and CDR2 sequences are SNHLY and FYNNEI. The CDR3 contains 13 residues. Trimming took off 8 bases at V and 2 bases at J, with 12 bases between the two ends. The data originate from a study of a mutant IDH1 vaccine in newly diagnosed glioma. Study at large: Following radiotherapy alone, or alongside temozolomide cycles, vaccination was started after an interval of 4-6 weeks.

Only in-frame clones appear in the TCRdb table, and some are missing; sequencing was by immunoSEQ multiplex PCR. The sample records around 61,000 clones, approximately 71% being singletons. Time point noted: week 47, end of study. Vaccination comprised doses that each held 300 ug of mutant IDH1 20-mer peptide, plus topical imiquimod. Eight vaccinations went to patients in weeks 1, 3, 5, 7, 11, 15, 19, 23. The astrocytomas were IDH1-mutant, ATRX-negative, and WHO grade 3 or 4. This chain links TRBV2 with TRBJ1-1; D is unclear. Sample: PBMCs, taken from a glioma patient whose treatment included an IDH1 peptide vaccine. This clonotype was sampled from a man aged 45-65 years with glioma. The CDR3: CASPEGGNTEAFF. The CDR3 DNA sequence: TGTGCCAGCCCCGAGGGAGGCAACACTGAAGCTTTCTTT.